The source of this TCR beta chain is a study of CD4 T cells in relation to SARS-CoV-2 and coronaviruses (dated by TCRdb to the early 2020s). Background on the whole study: The full convalescent cohort of 12 patients had a median age of almost 40 years, ranging from about 20 to 80 years. Among the roughly 12 convalescent patients, 8 males and 4 females were included, and two of the subjects were Hispanic. Patient-derived lymphoblastoid cell lines were used to map the HLA restriction of shared crossreactive spike epitopes. Memory CD4+ T cell crossreactivity between SARS-CoV-2 and common cold coronavirus spike proteins was assessed at the TCR clonotype level in the study. Samples from a few pre-COVID donors and the naive versus memory experiments were sequenced with the Adaptive Biotechnologies TCR-sequencing kit; other data were Illumina-based. For other donors in the study, expansion assays were sequenced with a different, Illumina-based TCR-beta assay. General conclusions and limits of the study: Sequencing of naive versus memory cells indicated that the assay detects memory recall responses, not primary responses primed during culture. The study was constrained by small numbers of patients and of tested TCRs. Crossreactivity analysis centred on spike protein, so crossreactivity against other viral proteins was not assessed. Because no donor provided both pre-pandemic and post-infection samples, tracing the source of pre-existing responses was limited. Crossreactive clones showed significantly weaker SARS-CoV-2-driven expansion than monoreactive clones, consistent with antigenic imprinting. In about 61% of donors, memory CD4+ clonotypes turned up that crossrecognized SARS-CoV-2 and at least one common cold coronavirus spike.

Naive and memory CD4+ T cells were separated from cryopreserved PBMCs through CD4 enrichment, which was followed by EasySep naive CD4+ T cell enrichment. PBMCs were isolated from leukapheresis product or whole blood by Ficoll-Paque PLUS gradient centrifugation. PBMCs were either cryopreserved at -140°C or used fresh in the expansion assay. The QIAamp Micro DNA Kit was used to extract genomic DNA from the CD4+ T cells. Worth noting for this clone: Its antigen is unknown. Nothing much larger sits one base from this clone, and base qualities are not available.

Deep-resolution immunoSEQ TCR-beta sequencing was performed on DNA from uncultured naive and memory CD4+ T cells. The authors' pipeline ran thus. During preprocessing, nonproductive sequences were removed, as were CDR3s that did not start with C, did not end with F or W, or were shorter than 7 amino acids. Cultured and uncultured naive and memory CD4+ repertoires were searched for CDR3s previously identified as spike- and CEF-reactive. After three terminal residues were trimmed from each end, CDR3 homology was quantified as pairwise Levenshtein distance using the stringdist R package. As stored in TCRdb, this immuneACCESS dataset retains in-frame rearrangements with V and J assigned. A fraction of the clones does not appear; measured against another copy, unresolved V genes explain less than half of the discrepancy, and the remainder lacks a known reason. D and trimming were read from the DNA, whereas the V and J calls and clone size are those reported in that table. The sample records approximately 37,000 clones, approximately 83% of which are singletons. Around 3.3% of the sample is held by the ten biggest clonotypes.

The V and J ends are trimmed by 0 bases and 4 bases, leaving 13 bases between them. There are 15 amino acids in the CDR3, from cysteine to phenylalanine inclusive. Just the 45-base CDR3 DNA is kept, in frame starting at base 1. CDR1 LGHNA and CDR2 YNFKEQ were looked up in the germline V gene. This sequence was found in an adult with COVID-19. The sample comprised memory CD4+ T cells from PBMCs. What the cell subset or site label conveys for this sample: memory (non-naive) CD4+ T cells. The sequence joins TRBV4-2 to TRBJ2-7; the D gene remains uncertain. The base sequence is TGTGCCAGCAGCCAAGATCTCTCCAGCCAGTACGAGCAGTACTTC. Its protein is CASSQDLSSQYEQYF.